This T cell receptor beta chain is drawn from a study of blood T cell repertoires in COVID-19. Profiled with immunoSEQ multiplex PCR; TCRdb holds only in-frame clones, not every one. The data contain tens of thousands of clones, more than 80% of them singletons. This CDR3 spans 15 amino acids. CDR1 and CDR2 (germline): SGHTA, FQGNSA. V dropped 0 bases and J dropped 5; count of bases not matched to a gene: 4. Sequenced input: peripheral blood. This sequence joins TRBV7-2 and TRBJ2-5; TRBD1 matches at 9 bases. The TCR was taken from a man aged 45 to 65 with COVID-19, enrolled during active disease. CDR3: CASSLAGTGIETQYF. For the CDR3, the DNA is TGTGCCAGCAGCTTAGCGGGGACAGGGATCGAGACCCAGTACTTC.